The 17 T cell receptor beta chains below all came from one sample that was sequenced in a study of technical replicates of blood from a few donors. Data came from immunoSEQ multiplex PCR; TCRdb stores just in-frame clones and leaves some out. The table includes about 75,000 clones, 91% detected once. The sample comprised T cells isolated from PBMCs. These receptors all come from a human donor in good health. Some clones in this sample may be carry-over from other donors' samples.

V and J are TRBV29-1 and TRBJ2-5; D gene unclear. Germline CDR1 is SQVTM and CDR2 is ANQGSEA. The V end was cut by 4 bases, the J end by 1 base, with 4 bases between. The length of the CDR3 is 11 residues. DNA of the CDR3: TGCAGCGTTGCCATCCAAGAGACCCAGTACTTC. This translates into CSVAIQETQYF.

The chain employs TRBV4-1 and TRBJ2-1, with TRBD1 identical over 10 bases. V trimming: 4 bases; J trimming: 8 bases; junction bases outside the gene matches: 8. Germline lookup yields CDR1 MGHRA and CDR2 YSYEKL. The CDR3 runs 15 residues. The CDR3 loop reads CASSPRQGAVDEQFF. The CDR3 coding sequence is TGCGCCAGCAGCCCCCGACAGGGGGCGGTCGATGAGCAGTTCTTC.

The chain recombines TRBV4-2 with TRBJ2-3; 10 bases match TRBD2. The CDR3 is 17 residues long. V shed 1 base and J 4 bases; nucleotides not matched to a gene: 8. CDR1 is LGHNA, CDR2 YNFKEQ, per germline. This chain's CDR3 is CASSQVGAGGVADTQYF. The CDR3 bases are TGTGCCAGCAGCCAAGTCGGAGCGGGGGGGGTTGCAGATACGCAGTATTTT.

CDR3 residues: CASSSRQGAYEQYF. DNA of the CDR3: TGTGCCAGTAGTAGTAGACAGGGGGCCTACGAGCAGTACTTC. V usage is TRBV19 and J usage is TRBJ2-7; 9 bases align to TRBD1. V trimming: 4 bases; J trimming: 2 bases; junction bases outside the gene matches: 3. Germline V gene sequence: CDR1 LNHDA, CDR2 SQIVND (reference sequence). This CDR3 comprises 14 residues.

This chain uses TRBV29-1 with TRBJ2-7; 11 nucleotides align to TRBD1. The CDR3 consists of 11 residues. V lost 6 bases, J lost 7 bases, and 2 bases stayed unmatched. Germline CDR1 reads SQVTM; CDR2 reads ANQGSEA. Here the CDR3 reads CSVGTGGEQYF. The CDR3 DNA is TGCAGCGTGGGGACAGGGGGAGAGCAGTACTTC.

The chain carries TRBV28 and TRBJ1-2; D perhaps matches TRBD1 (6 bases). Trimming shortened V by 7 bases and J by 2 bases, and 11 bases separated the two germline ends. CDR3 length equals 13 residues. CDR1 and CDR2 from the germline V gene are MDHEN and SYDVKM. The CDR3 DNA reads TGTGCCAGCAAACAGGGTCTAAACTATGGCTACACCTTC. This encodes CASKQGLNYGYTF.

This chain links TRBV5-4 with TRBJ2-2; 7 bases map to TRBD2. The germline V gene encodes CDR1 SGHNT and CDR2 YYREEE (reference sequence). The CDR3 has 14 residues. Germline trimming cut 2 bases from V and 3 bases from J; bases unmatched to any gene: 1. The CDR3 DNA sequence: TGTGCCAGCAGCTTCGGGGGGTACACCGGGGAGCTGTTTTTT. Translating it yields CASSFGGYTGELFF.

J is TRBJ1-4 and V is TRBV7-2; D perhaps matches TRBD1 (6 bases). Trimming removed 5 bases at V and 0 bases at J, with 7 bases between. The CDR3 loop spans 14 amino acids. From germline, CDR1 is SGHTA and CDR2 FQGNSA. The CDR3 here is CASSRQATNEKLFF. As DNA, the CDR3 is TGTGCCAGCAGCCGACAGGCAACTAATGAAAAACTGTTTTTT.

The chain uses TRBV21-1 and TRBJ1-6. TRBV21-1 is marked as a pseudogene. This CDR3 is 13 amino acids long. The CDR3 reads CASSKRADSPLHF. The CDR3, as DNA: TGTGCCAGCAGCAAGCGGGCAGATTCACCCCTCCACTTT.

In DNA, the CDR3 is TGTGCCAGCAGCTTACGGGACAGGGACTACGAGCAGTACTTC. This sequence encodes CASSLRDRDYEQYF. This chain joins TRBV7-9 and TRBJ2-7, with 9 bases fitting TRBD1. The V segment lost 2 bases and the J segment 3 bases; nucleotides outside the gene matches: 2. Germline V gene sequence: CDR1 SEHNR, CDR2 FQNEAQ (reference sequence). The CDR3 sequence is 14 residues long.

V is TRBV27 and J is TRBJ2-2; 8 bases are shared with TRBD2. The germline V gene has CDR1 MNHEY and CDR2 SMNVEV (reference sequence). This CDR3 comprises 18 residues. V was pared by 4 bases and J by 1 base, with 11 bases of the junction left unmatched. In DNA, the CDR3 is TGTGCCAGCAGTTGGGTAGCCGGGGGGGCCGGGAACACCGGGGAGCTGTTTTTT. It translates to CASSWVAGGAGNTGELFF.

The V gene is TRBV5-1, the J gene TRBJ2-1; tentatively, D is TRBD1 (6 bases). With 0 bases removed from V and 10 bases from J, the gap between germline ends came to 14 bases. CDR1 is SGHRS, CDR2 YFSETQ, per germline. This CDR3 spans 14 amino acids. The CDR3 DNA is TGCGCCAGCAGCTTGGGGCAGGGGAACGACGAGCAGTTCTTC. Protein sequence: CASSLGQGNDEQFF.

In its sample, this clone was seen once. The gene calls are TRBV2 and TRBJ2-3, with D perhaps TRBD1 (7 bases). The V gene's germline CDR1 is SNHLY and CDR2 FYNNEI. The V and J ends lost 6 bases and 2 bases respectively, with 12 bases between them. This CDR3 contains 14 residues. CDR3 sequence: CASREGQLTDTQYF. The CDR3 region has the DNA TGTGCCAGCAGGGAGGGACAGCTCACAGATACGCAGTATTTT.

The genes are TRBV5-1 and TRBJ2-3, with 7 bases identical to TRBD1. The CDR3 is 14 amino acids. J lost 1 base, V lost 4 bases, and 3 bases had no gene match. In germline, CDR1 is SGHRS, CDR2 YFSETQ. CDR3 protein: CASSDGQGTDTQYF. CDR3 nucleotides: TGCGCCAGCAGCGATGGACAGGGCACAGATACGCAGTATTTT.

A few counts support this clone. The chain recombines TRBV12-5 with TRBJ2-7; 10 nucleotides align to TRBD1. This CDR3 has 14 residues. The V segment lost 6 bases and the J segment 5 bases; nucleotides outside the gene matches: 7. Germline V gene data show CDR1 as LGHNT and CDR2 as FRNRAP. CDR3 sequence reads: CASGLGQGVNEQYF. DNA for the CDR3: TGTGCTAGTGGCCTTGGACAGGGGGTCAACGAGCAGTACTTC.

The chain combines TRBV18 with TRBJ1-2; weak D call: TRBD1 (6 bases). Germline assignment: CDR1 KGHSH and CDR2 LQKENI. Trimming left V 6 bases short and J 2 bases short, with 19 bases between. The CDR3 is 16 amino acids. This CDR3 is CASSFGQLQSNYGYTF. CDR3 coding DNA: TGTGCCAGCTCTTTCGGACAGCTACAATCGAACTATGGCTACACCTTC.

The J gene is TRBJ2-3, the V gene TRBV15; 9 nucleotides agree with TRBD1. The germline gives CDR1 LNHNV, CDR2 YYDKDF (reference sequence). J gave up 4 bases and V 3 bases, and 5 bases lay outside the gene matches. This CDR3 is built from 15 residues. The CDR3 loop is CATSRGDREPDTQYF. In DNA, the CDR3 is TGTGCCACCAGCAGGGGGGACAGGGAACCAGATACGCAGTATTTT.